The T cell receptor (beta chain) under discussion was sequenced for a study of OX40 agonist ivuxolimab in advanced cancers. About the study: Aged about 23 to 90 with a mean of 60 years, they were around 79% male. Three patients had partial responses: one hepatocellular carcinoma, two cutaneous melanoma. Whole-study results and caveats: The study did not work out the antigen specificity of the expanded peripheral T cells.

Peripheral blood came from all dose cohorts at three timepoints. This table comes from immunoSEQ multiplex PCR, and its TCRdb copy is limited to in-frame clones, with some not included. The sample carries about 14,000 clones, around 80% recorded once. Remarks on this clone: Antigen unknown.

This specimen was CD4+ or CD8+ T cells sorted from blood, taken in a trial of the OX40 agonist ivuxolimab. The receptor's source is an adult with an advanced solid tumor such as melanoma, head and neck, liver or kidney cancer.

The CDR3 sequence: CASSSLAGFTDTQYF. In DNA form, the CDR3 reads TGTGCCAGCAGTTCCCTAGCGGGGTTCACAGATACGCAGTATTTT. The gene calls are TRBV28 and TRBJ2-3; TRBD2 matches 9 bases. Germline V CDR1 and CDR2: MDHEN, SYDVKM. V lost 4 bases to trimming and J lost 2 bases; unmatched junction nucleotides: 4. The CDR3 runs to 15 residues.